These 30 T cell receptor beta chains were sequenced from one sample in a study of shared T cell receptors in the human thymus. Sequencing was performed with immunoSEQ multiplex PCR; in TCRdb, only in-frame clones are kept and a portion is missing. The sample lists about 660,000 clones, roughly 90% occurring once. The sample also formed part of further work on human thymus T cells.

Sequenced: thymocytes. Source of these receptors: a boy in the first two years of life with a congenital heart defect.

The V and J genes are TRBV2 and TRBJ2-7; 9 nucleotides align to TRBD2. Germline trimming cut 4 bases from V and 0 bases from J; bases unmatched to any gene: 13. Germline CDR1 reads SNHLY; CDR2 reads FYNNEI. The CDR3 is 18 residues long. The DNA of the CDR3 is TGTGCCAGCAGTGTTGAGGGACCTAGCGGGATAAGCTCCTACGAGCAGTACTTC. As protein: CASSVEGPSGISSYEQYF.

The rearrangement joins TRBV15 to TRBJ1-3, with D unclear. The CDR3 is 15 residues long. V lost 1 base and J 2 bases, leaving 9 bases between the germline ends. CDR1 LNHNV and CDR2 YYDKDF come from the germline V gene (reference sequence). CDR3 nucleotides: TGTGCCACCAGCAGAGTTTCCAGTCCTGGAAACACCATATATTTT. Encoded protein: CATSRVSSPGNTIYF.

The chain couples TRBV30 to TRBJ2-5; a possible D gene is TRBD2 (5 bases). V dropped 3 bases and J dropped 5 bases, with 16 bases sitting between them. The CDR3 is 14 amino acids. Germline V gives CDR1 GTSNPN, CDR2 SVGIG (reference sequence). The CDR3 DNA reads as TGTGCCTGGAGGGGAGACGGTGACGAGGAGACCCAGTACTTC. Translation gives CAWRGDGDEETQYF. Together with reference TRBV30 and TRBJ2-5, the CDR3 gives the full variable domain: SQTIHQWPATLVQPVGSPLSLECTVEGTSNPNLYWYRQAAGRGLQLLFYSVGIGQISSEVPQNLSASRPQDRQFILSSKKLLLSDSGFYLCAWRGDGDEETQYFGPGTRLLVL.

The chain recombines TRBV30 with TRBJ2-3, with 9 bases matching TRBD1. V lost 0 bases and J lost 4; bases outside the gene matches: 5. CDR1 and CDR2 from the germline V gene are GTSNPN and SVGIG (reference sequence). This CDR3 comprises 15 residues. CDR3 sequence (DNA): TGTGCCTGGAGTGTCGGGACAGGGAGCGCAGATACGCAGTATTTT. Amino acids: CAWSVGTGSADTQYF. The full variable domain, its missing parts supplied by reference TRBV30 and TRBJ2-3, is SQTIHQWPATLVQPVGSPLSLECTVEGTSNPNLYWYRQAAGRGLQLLFYSVGIGQISSEVPQNLSASRPQDRQFILSSKKLLLSDSGFYLCAWSVGTGSADTQYFGPGTRLTVL.

The V gene is TRBV12-2, the J gene TRBJ2-2; TRBD2 is the table's D call, not checked against the DNA. TRBV12-2 is labeled a pseudogene. The CDR3 extends over 22 amino acids. The CDR3 is CASRWRGRRWTSGSSEGGELFF. The CDR3 nucleotides read TGTGCAAGTCGCTGGCGCGGTCGAAGGTGGACTAGCGGGAGTTCAGAGGGCGGGGAGCTGTTTTTT.

The rearrangement links TRBV11-3 to TRBJ2-1; 10 bases fit TRBD1. This CDR3 spans 15 amino acids. V lost 3 bases, J lost 7 bases, and 6 bases stayed unmatched. In germline, CDR1 is SGHNT, CDR2 YENEEA. The CDR3 bases are TGTGCCAGCAGCTTCGGACAGGGGGGGAAAAATGAGCAGTTCTTC. Translating gives CASSFGQGGKNEQFF. Looking up the rest from reference TRBV11-3 and TRBJ2-1 gives the full variable domain: EAGVVQSPRYKIIEKKQPVAFWCNPISGHNTLYWYLQNLGQGPELLIRYENEEAVDDSQLPKDRFSAERLKGVDSTLKIQPAELGDSAVYLCASSFGQGGKNEQFFGPGTRLTVL.

The rearrangement uses TRBV5-4 and TRBJ2-2; TRBD2 matches at 10 bases. Losses at the gene ends were 3 bases for V and 0 bases for J; bases not matched to a gene: 2. Germline CDR1 reads SGHNT; CDR2 reads YYREEE (reference sequence). The CDR3 contains 16 residues. The CDR3 region has the DNA TGTGCCAGCAGCTCAACTAGCGGGGCGAACACCGGGGAGCTGTTTTTT. As protein: CASSSTSGANTGELFF.

V is TRBV2 and J is TRBJ2-7; TRBD2 agrees at 10 bases. V dropped 6 bases and J dropped 1; count of bases not matched to a gene: 12. CDR1 is SNHLY, CDR2 FYNNEI, per germline. The length of the CDR3 is 17 residues. CDR3 DNA: TGTGCCAGCAGCCAGCGCCCTAGCGGGAGATTTTCCTACGAGCAGTACTTC. This codes for CASSQRPSGRFSYEQYF.

The chain has TRBV5-1 and TRBJ1-1; 11 positions agree with TRBD1. This CDR3 spans 15 amino acids. The germline gives CDR1 SGHRS, CDR2 YFSETQ. J lost 4 bases, V lost 4 bases, and 6 bases had no gene match. The CDR3 DNA sequence: TGCGCCAGCAGCGGCGGGACAGGGGGGGCCACTGAAGCTTTCTTT. It specifies CASSGGTGGATEAFF.

This clone was recorded once. The chain couples TRBV6-4 to TRBJ1-4; D remains ambiguous. V dropped 11 bases and J dropped 5 bases, with 9 bases sitting between them. CDR3 length: 11 amino acids. CDR1 and CDR2 from the germline V gene are MRHNA and SNTAGT. The CDR3 spells CAPTQNEKLFF. The DNA for the CDR3 is TGTGCCCCCACACAGAATGAAAAACTGTTTTTT.

V gene TRBV29-1 combines with J gene TRBJ2-5; D perhaps matches TRBD2 (6 bases). The germline gives CDR1 SQVTM, CDR2 ANQGSEA. V was shortened by 4 bases and J by 1 base, with 10 bases between the two germline ends. There are 13 residues in the CDR3. CDR3 protein: CSVVRRGQETQYF. In nucleotides, the CDR3 is TGCAGCGTTGTCAGGCGGGGCCAAGAGACCCAGTACTTC.

The gene calls are TRBV11-2 and TRBJ2-7, with D perhaps TRBD2 (5 bases). Trimming stripped 5 bases from V and 2 bases from J, with 7 bases between. This CDR3 contains 12 residues. CDR1 is SGHAT, CDR2 FQNNGV, per germline. CDR3 region: CASSTGTYEQYF. DNA of the CDR3: TGTGCCAGCAGCACCGGGACCTACGAGCAGTACTTC.

The gene calls are TRBV6-5 and TRBJ2-2, with D possibly matching TRBD2 (6 bases). V dropped 5 bases and J dropped 6 bases, with 16 bases sitting between them. The CDR3 is 15 amino acids. Per germline, CDR1 MNHEY and CDR2 SVGAGI. CDR3 loop: CASSGPQGGAGELFF. CDR3 sequence (DNA): TGTGCCAGCAGTGGACCTCAGGGCGGGGCCGGGGAGCTGTTTTTT.

V usage is TRBV2 and J usage is TRBJ2-2; possible D gene TRBD1, 5 bases. V lost 5 bases to trimming and J lost 3 bases, with 25 bases between them. Looked up from germline, CDR1 is SNHLY and CDR2 is FYNNEI. The CDR3 is made up of 19 amino acids. CDR3 coding DNA: TGTGCCAGCAGTCCCGGTGCCACGTCTTTGCAGGGTCACACCGGGGAGCTGTTTTTT. This encodes CASSPGATSLQGHTGELFF.

The rearrangement uses TRBV5-4 and TRBJ1-2; D is unclear. The CDR3 length is 15 residues. V was cut by 2 bases and J by 4 bases, with 15 bases left in between. CDR1 and CDR2 from the germline V gene are SGHNT and YYREEE (reference sequence). The DNA of the CDR3 is TGTGCCAGCAGCTTTTCGACGACACATTTCTATGGCTACACCTTC. It encodes CASSFSTTHFYGYTF.

The CDR3 DNA is TGCGCCAGCTCGACAGGGGGCTTGGAGACCCAGTACTTC. As protein: CASSTGGLETQYF. V is TRBV5-1 and J is TRBJ2-5; TRBD1 aligns across 10 bases. The CDR3 loop spans 13 amino acids. V was clipped by 7 bases and J by 5 bases; unmatched bases: 5. Germline-derived CDR1 and CDR2 are SGHRS and YFSETQ. The variable domain in full, completed from reference TRBV5-1 and TRBJ2-5, reads KAGVTQTPRYLIKTRGQQVTLSCSPISGHRSVSWYQQTPGQGLQFLFEYFSETQRNKGNFPGRFSGRQFSNSRSEMNVSTLELGDSALYLCASSTGGLETQYFGPGTRLLVL.

The chain employs TRBV25-1 and TRBJ1-1; TRBD1 matches 9 bases. The CDR3 totals 18 residues. Germline lookup yields CDR1 MGHDK and CDR2 SYGVNS. The V gene end was trimmed by 3 bases and the J gene end by 0 bases; junction bases not matched to a gene: 11. CDR3 nucleotide sequence: TGTGCCAGCAGTGACCTTCACCCGGGACAGGGTATGAACACTGAAGCTTTCTTT. Its translation is CASSDLHPGQGMNTEAFF.

This sequence joins TRBV5-4 and TRBJ2-2; D perhaps matches TRBD2 (5 bases). V gave up 1 base and J gave up 4 bases, with 8 bases separating them. The CDR3 is made up of 14 amino acids. The germline gives CDR1 SGHNT, CDR2 YYREEE (reference sequence). Here the CDR3 reads CASSLPGSTGELFF. The CDR3 bases are TGTGCCAGCAGCTTGCCGGGATCCACCGGGGAGCTGTTTTTT. Full variable domain (outside the CDR3, taken from reference TRBV5-4 and TRBJ2-2): ETGVTQSPTHLIKTRGQQVTLRCSSQSGHNTVSWYQQALGQGPQFIFQYYREEENGRGNFPPRFSGLQFPNYSSELNVNALELDDSALYLCASSLPGSTGELFFGEGSRLTVL.

The chain recombines TRBV5-5 with TRBJ2-1, with D hard to call. Looked up from germline, CDR1 is SGHKS and CDR2 is YYEKEE (reference sequence). This CDR3 spans 12 amino acids. The germline V and J ends were trimmed by 7 bases and 6 bases, with 11 bases remaining between them. In DNA, the CDR3 is TGTGCCAGCGAGCTCCCCACCAATGAGCAGTTCTTC. It encodes CASELPTNEQFF.

CDR3 bases: TGTGCCAGCAGCTTAATGGGGAGTAATGAAAAACTGTTTTTT. Amino acids: CASSLMGSNEKLFF. The V gene is TRBV5-4, the J gene TRBJ1-4; D uncertain. Germline CDR1 is SGHNT and CDR2 is YYREEE (reference sequence). With 2 bases removed from V and 4 bases from J, the gap between germline ends came to 9 bases. This CDR3 is built from 14 residues.

The chain has TRBV28 and TRBJ2-1, with TRBD1 identical over 7 bases. V lost 5 bases to trimming and J lost 2 bases; unmatched junction nucleotides: 3. CDR1 and CDR2 from the germline V gene are MDHEN and SYDVKM. The length of the CDR3 is 14 residues. This CDR3 is CASSRDRAYNEQFF. DNA for the CDR3: TGTGCCAGCAGTCGCGACAGGGCCTACAATGAGCAGTTCTTC.

This clone appeared once. The V gene is TRBV12-5, the J gene TRBJ2-5, with a weak D call TRBD2 (5 bases). V lost 7 bases and J 3 bases, leaving 21 bases between the germline ends. The CDR3 totals 16 residues. Germline CDR1 reads LGHNT; CDR2 reads FRNRAP. The CDR3 sequence: CASALLNRDAEETQYF. The CDR3 DNA is TGTGCTAGTGCCTTACTCAACCGGGATGCCGAAGAGACCCAGTACTTC.

The table lists this clone with a count of one. The chain is built from TRBV25-1 and TRBJ2-1; no clear D gene. This CDR3 spans 17 amino acids. Germline V gene sequence: CDR1 MGHDK, CDR2 SYGVNS. V dropped 3 bases and J dropped 9 bases, with 24 bases sitting between them. Here the CDR3 reads CASSDSTTTALLGEQFF. The CDR3 DNA follows: TGTGCCAGCAGTGACTCCACCACTACCGCTCTTTTGGGTGAGCAGTTCTTC.

V usage is TRBV27 and J usage is TRBJ2-7; TRBD1 matches 12 bases. J gave up 4 bases and V 11 bases, and 12 bases lay outside the gene matches. This CDR3 has 15 amino acids. The germline V gene encodes CDR1 MNHEY and CDR2 SMNVEV (reference sequence). The CDR3 DNA reads TGTGCCGGAACCGTACCGGGACAGGGGGCTTACGAGCAGTACTTC. Protein: CAGTVPGQGAYEQYF.

The chain links TRBV6-1 to TRBJ2-5; possible D gene TRBD2, 5 bases. Trimming left V 6 bases short and J 0 bases short, with 11 bases between. The CDR3 extends over 14 amino acids. Looked up from germline, CDR1 is MNHNS and CDR2 is SASEGT. The CDR3 region has the DNA TGTGCCAGCAGACCCCCGGGATACCAAGAGACCCAGTACTTC. Its protein product is CASRPPGYQETQYF.

The chain combines TRBV4-3 with TRBJ2-5, with TRBD2 matching over 13 bases. CDR3 length equals 17 residues. The ends lost 3 bases at V and 4 bases at J; junction bases unmatched: 8. In germline, CDR1 is LGHNA, CDR2 YSLEER. The chain's CDR3 is CASSHFGLAGEVETQYF. DNA for the CDR3: TGCGCCAGCAGCCACTTCGGACTAGCGGGAGAAGTAGAGACCCAGTACTTC.

This sequence joins TRBV5-4 and TRBJ2-3, with 9 bases aligning to TRBD2. The CDR3 runs 17 residues. Germline lookup yields CDR1 SGHNT and CDR2 YYREEE (reference sequence). The trim removed 2 bases at V and 2 bases at J, leaving 9 bases unmatched. The CDR3 DNA is TGTGCCAGCAGCTTTTTGACTAGCGGAGCATTCACAGATACGCAGTATTTT. Its translation: CASSFLTSGAFTDTQYF.

The rearrangement links TRBV5-6 to TRBJ1-4; 7 positions agree with TRBD1. Germline CDR1 and CDR2: SGHDT and YYEEEE. The CDR3 consists of 17 residues. With V trimmed by 0 bases and J by 0 bases, 5 bases remained unmatched. The CDR3 here is CASSLGKGGPTNEKLFF. CDR3 nucleotide sequence: TGTGCCAGCAGCTTGGGAAAAGGGGGCCCAACTAATGAAAAACTGTTTTTT.

The chain links TRBV23-1 to TRBJ1-2; maybe TRBD1 (6 bases). TRBV23-1 is filed as an ORF, its function uncertain. The length of the CDR3 is 14 residues. Deletions cut 3 bases from V and 14 bases from J, with 22 bases between. For the CDR3, the DNA is TGCGCCAGCAGTCACCGCGTGAGGGACACAGTTAGGACCTTC. It specifies CASSHRVRDTVRTF.

The chain has TRBV9 and TRBJ2-5, with 8 bases matching TRBD1. The CDR3 is 16 amino acids. The germline gives CDR1 SGDLS, CDR2 YYNGEE. Trimming took 2 bases from V and 5 from J; bases not matched to a gene: 11. The CDR3 loop is CASSVSKRTGGETQYF. The CDR3 DNA reads as TGTGCCAGCAGCGTCTCCAAAAGAACAGGGGGGGAGACCCAGTACTTC.